The 8 T cell receptor beta chains below come from one sample, sequenced in a study of cytomegalovirus exposure and HLA in healthy donors. Assay: immunoSEQ multiplex PCR; the TCRdb copy retains only in-frame clones and omits some. Among about 120,000 clones, around nine tenths were seen once, and the ten largest hold just under 6.5%. Sequenced material: PBMCs. These receptors were obtained from a woman under 30 in good health and CMV-seropositive.

The J gene is TRBJ2-7, the V gene TRBV19; 10 bases agree with TRBD2. The CDR3 length is 15 residues. V gave up 5 bases and J gave up 0 bases; unmatched junction bases: 4. CDR1 is LNHDA and CDR2 is SQIVND in the germline V gene (reference sequence). In nucleotides, the CDR3 is TGTGCCAGTAGTCAACTAGCGGGGAGCTCCTACGAGCAGTACTTC. It encodes CASSQLAGSSYEQYF.

The J gene is TRBJ1-5, the V gene TRBV5-6, with TRBD1 as a possible D gene (5 bases). Per the germline V gene, CDR1 is SGHDT and CDR2 is YYEEEE. Trimming shortened V by 4 bases and J by 2 bases, and 13 bases separated the two germline ends. This CDR3 has 15 residues. CDR3 amino acids: CASSHSGLGNQPQHF. CDR3 bases: TGTGCCAGCAGCCACTCAGGGTTGGGCAATCAGCCCCAGCATTTT.

CDR3 nucleotides: TGTGCCAGCAGCTCGAGACAAAATGAAGCTTTCTTT. Encoded protein: CASSSRQNEAFF. The chain is built from TRBV7-9 and TRBJ1-1, with unresolved D. The germline V and J ends were trimmed by 4 bases and 7 bases, with 10 bases remaining between them. The CDR3 spans 12 residues. Germline CDR1 SEHNR, CDR2 FQNEAQ (reference sequence).

This chain joins TRBV7-9 and TRBJ2-3, with unresolved D. V was trimmed by 5 bases and J by 6 bases, leaving 9 bases between them. Germline V gene data show CDR1 as SEHNR and CDR2 as FQNEAQ (reference sequence). The CDR3 totals 12 residues. The chain's CDR3 is CASSLAMDTQYF. DNA for the CDR3: TGTGCCAGCAGCCTCGCGATGGATACGCAGTATTTT.

This clone was counted between two and nine times. The V and J genes are TRBV18 and TRBJ2-7; 9 bases align to TRBD1. V lost 0 bases, J lost 7 bases, and 10 bases stayed unmatched. CDR1 is KGHSH and CDR2 is LQKENI in the germline V gene. The CDR3 length is 16 residues. The DNA for the CDR3 is TGTGCCAGCTCACCACCGGGAGGACAGGGGTCGAGGGAGCAGTACTTC. Residues: CASSPPGGQGSREQYF.

The rearrangement joins TRBV9 to TRBJ2-1; tentatively, D is TRBD2 (5 bases). The germline V gene has CDR1 SGDLS and CDR2 YYNGEE. V shed 0 bases and J shed 0 bases, with 7 bases lying between them. This CDR3 comprises 15 residues. In DNA, the CDR3 is TGTGCCAGCAGCGTAGCCGGGGTCTCCTACAATGAGCAGTTCTTC. It yields the protein CASSVAGVSYNEQFF.

The chain has TRBV10-1 and TRBJ2-5, with a tentative D call TRBD2 (5 bases). The CDR3 is 14 residues long. V gave up 5 bases and J gave up 2 bases, with 12 bases separating them. The germline V gene encodes CDR1 WNHNN and CDR2 SYGVQD (reference sequence). CDR3 amino acids: CASSPGLIQETQYF. CDR3 bases: TGCGCCAGCAGTCCCGGACTGATACAAGAGACCCAGTACTTC.

The CDR3 bases are TGTGCCTGGGCCATCTCGCGGTACCAAGAGACCCAGTACTTC. Translated, it gives CAWAISRYQETQYF. The rearrangement links TRBV30 to TRBJ2-5; no firm D call. Germline CDR1 and CDR2: GTSNPN and SVGIG (reference sequence). This CDR3 comprises 14 residues. V lost 5 bases to trimming and J lost 0 bases, with 13 bases between them.